This T cell receptor (beta chain) was recorded in a study of blood T cell repertoires in COVID-19. Background on the study: From T cells, B-cell-depleted T cells, or PBMCs came the material, which was cDNA or gDNA.

Methods used by the authors: Quantification of nucleated cells was approximated via reference gene primer amplification. Sequenced by immunoSEQ multiplex PCR; TCRdb stores in-frame clones only, minus some. The DNA gave D and trimming, while V, J and clone size come from that table. The top ten clones hold roughly 9.4% of a sample with 230,000 or so clones, around 83% of them seen once. CDR1 LGHDT and CDR2 YNNKEL come from the germline V gene (reference sequence). The V end was cut by 0 bases, the J end by 5 bases, with 13 bases between. The CDR3 loop spans 16 amino acids. The clonotype comes from a man aged 35-49 years with active or convalescent COVID-19. The chain is built from TRBV3-1 (or the pseudogene TRBV3-2) and TRBJ1-4; weak D call: TRBD1 (6 bases). The material sequenced was peripheral blood. The CDR3 DNA reads TGTGCCAGCAGCCAAGATGGCGGGGGCGCAAATGAAAAACTGTTTTTT. This sequence encodes CASSQDGGGANEKLFF.